The 13 T cell receptor beta chains below all came from one sample that was sequenced in a study of T cells in Graves' hyperthyroidism and ophthalmopathy. There were TCR beta CDR3 regions amplified from RNA transcripts. The study used the HTBI primer set for a first-round RT-PCR of the TCR CDR3. In TCRdb, the multiplex PCR reads were re-called with MiXCR into one record per CDR3 protein. The sample contains 250,000 to 300,000 distinct CDR3 sequences, approximately 12% of which appear only once. The sample was blood. Receptors were obtained from a woman aged 25 to 39 with Graves' hyperthyroidism that later progressed to Graves' ophthalmopathy.

The table lists this clonotype with many counts. The CDR3 nucleotides are TGTGCCAGCAGCGCGATTATCCGAGGACTAGTGTCGGGTACCGGGGAGCTGTTTTTT. Translated, it gives CASSAIIRGLVSGTGELFF. The gene calls are TRBV11-2 and TRBJ2-2, with 7 nucleotides matching TRBD2. The germline V gene encodes CDR1 SGHAT and CDR2 FQNNGV. The CDR3 sequence is 19 residues long. Trimming at V came to 5 bases and at J to 5 bases, leaving 20 bases not matched to a gene.

This clonotype showed up many times. This chain uses TRBV28 with TRBJ1-2; 11 positions match TRBD1. The germline CDR1 and CDR2 sequences are MDHEN and SYDVKM. Trimming cost V 5 bases and J 8 bases; bases outside gene matches: 7. The CDR3 runs to 14 residues. CDR3: CASSPGQGARGYTF. The CDR3 DNA reads as TGTGCCAGCAGTCCCGGACAGGGGGCGCGCGGCTACACCTTC.

For this clonotype: This clone may be a read error of a much larger clone one base away. The chain joins TRBV6-9 to TRBJ1-1, with D possibly being TRBD1 (5 bases). Trimming stripped 4 bases from V and 12 bases from J, with 27 bases between. This CDR3 spans 16 amino acids. Per the germline V gene, CDR1 is MNHGY and CDR2 is SVAAGI. The chain's CDR3 is CASSLTFRTGVGETFF. The CDR3 DNA sequence: TGTGCCAGCAGTTTAACCTTCAGGACGGGGGTAGGGGAAACTTTCTTT.

This clonotype occurred many times. This chain connects TRBV5-1 to TRBJ2-2; D is possibly TRBD1 (6 bases). V lost 6 bases to trimming and J lost 4 bases, with 16 bases between them. Germline CDR1 and CDR2: SGHRS and YFSETQ. There are 15 residues in the CDR3. CDR3 coding DNA: TGCGCCAGCAAAACATTCCAGGGGTCCACCGGGGAGCTGTTTTTT. Residues: CASKTFQGSTGELFF.

The chain uses TRBV5-6 and TRBJ2-1; the D call may be TRBD1 or TRBD2 (5 bases each). The ends were cut back, 3 bases at V and 1 base at J, with 14 bases in the middle. Germline loops: CDR1 SGHDT, CDR2 YYEEEE. The CDR3 length is 16 residues. This CDR3 is CASSSTWDRSYNEQFF. The CDR3 DNA reads as TGTGCCAGCAGCTCAACATGGGACCGATCCTACAATGAGCAGTTCTTC.

This chain links TRBV4-1 with TRBJ2-5, with D possibly being TRBD2 (6 bases). There are 18 residues in the CDR3. Trimming removed 0 bases at V and 7 bases at J, with 24 bases between. CDR1 and CDR2 (germline): MGHRA, YSYEKL. The CDR3 spells CASSQDLGARERGGTQYF. CDR3 DNA sequence: TGCGCCAGCAGCCAAGATCTTGGGGCACGGGAGAGGGGTGGGACCCAGTACTTC.

This rearrangement joins TRBV3-1 to TRBJ1-6, with a weak D call TRBD1 (6 bases). The CDR3 is 14 amino acids. Germline loops: CDR1 LGHDT, CDR2 YNNKEL (reference sequence). Trimming took off 4 bases at V and 8 bases at J, with 12 bases between the two ends. The CDR3 sequence is CASSLSDSYSPLHF. The CDR3 DNA follows: TGTGCCAGCAGCCTATCGGACAGTTATTCACCCCTCCACTTT.

This clonotype was picked up many times. This chain links TRBV6-1 with TRBJ1-1, with D tentatively TRBD1 (5 bases). V lost 4 bases, J lost 0 bases, and 12 bases lay in between. The germline V gene encodes CDR1 MNHNS and CDR2 SASEGT. The CDR3 contains 15 residues. The CDR3 region is CASSGIGGVNTEAFF. The DNA for the CDR3 is TGTGCCAGCAGTGGTATTGGAGGGGTGAACACTGAAGCTTTCTTT.

Points on this clonotype: This clone may be a read error of a much larger clone one base away. V and J are TRBV6-5 and TRBJ1-1; D uncertain. CDR1 and CDR2 (germline): MNHEY, SVGAGI. The CDR3 is 15 amino acids. Trimming took 2 bases from V and 5 from J, leaving 15 bases between them. In nucleotides, the CDR3 is TGTGCCAGCAGTTACGGAATAGGGAGGGCGACTGAAGCTTTCTTT. This gives the protein CASSYGIGRATEAFF.

This clonotype has more than one count but fewer than ten. The chain joins TRBV5-1 to TRBJ1-4; D is unresolved. Trimming removed 3 bases from V and 7 bases from J, with 10 bases in between. Germline V gene lookup returns CDR1 SGHRS and CDR2 YFSETQ. The CDR3 spans 13 residues. The CDR3 reads CASSSGNSEKLFF. CDR3 coding DNA: TGCGCCAGCAGCTCCGGCAATAGTGAAAAACTGTTTTTT.

This clonotype occurred many times. The chain uses TRBV12-3 or TRBV12-4 and TRBJ1-3, with 7 bases matching TRBD1. This CDR3 contains 14 residues. After removal of 3 bases from V and 5 bases from J, the junction contained 4 bases not matched to a gene. The DNA for the CDR3 is TGTGCCAGCAGTTTGGCAGGGGGAAGAAACACCATATATTTT. Protein product: CASSLAGGRNTIYF.

This clonotype was detected ten times or more. This rearrangement joins TRBV15 to TRBJ2-1; a possible D gene is TRBD2 (5 bases). Germline V lookup: CDR1 LNHNV, CDR2 YYDKDF (reference sequence). This CDR3 is built from 15 residues. Trimming pared 1 base from V and 6 bases from J, leaving 13 bases between. The CDR3 spells CATSRVRGSGNEQFF. The CDR3 coding sequence is TGTGCCACCAGCAGAGTTAGAGGGAGTGGCAATGAGCAGTTCTTC.

This clonotype has at least ten counts. At one boundary the junction diverges from the germline segment, which might be a read error. V gene TRBV12-5 combines with J gene TRBJ1-1; D unresolved. This CDR3 spans 14 amino acids. CDR1 LGHNT and CDR2 FRNRAP come from the germline V gene. CDR3 region: CASALWGKVSEAFF. The CDR3 DNA is TGTGCTAGTGCTTTGTGGGGAAAGGTCTCTGAAGCTTTCTTT.